One sample yielded the 16 T cell receptor beta chains listed below, sequenced in a study of identical twins. MiXCR, applied by TCRdb to the 5' RACE reads, yields one record per CDR3 protein. The table lists roughly 720,000 distinct CDR3 sequences, about 20% of them singletons. The same data also contributed to another study, on T cells expressing NK-cell markers.

The material sequenced was PBMCs. The source is a woman between 18 and 29 years old in good health.

The gene calls are TRBV6-2 or TRBV6-3 and TRBJ2-3, with 10 bases that match TRBD2. The CDR3 totals 17 residues. The germline V gene has CDR1 MNHEY and CDR2 SVGEGT. The V gene end was trimmed by 7 bases and the J gene end by 3 bases; junction bases not matched to a gene: 13. CDR3 protein: CASTLRTSGSKTDTQYF. The CDR3 DNA sequence: TGTGCCAGCACCCTGCGGACTAGCGGAAGTAAGACAGATACGCAGTATTTT.

This clonotype came up a few times. J is TRBJ2-1 and V is TRBV7-9; possibly TRBD2 for D (6 bases). V lost 2 bases and J 6 bases, leaving 14 bases between the germline ends. The V gene's germline CDR1 is SEHNR and CDR2 FQNEAQ (reference sequence). The CDR3 is 15 residues long. The CDR3 here is CASSLPGTHFNEQFF. CDR3 bases: TGTGCCAGCAGCTTACCCGGGACTCACTTCAATGAGCAGTTCTTC.

This chain joins TRBV9 and TRBJ2-1, with 11 bases lining up with TRBD2. From germline, CDR1 is SGDLS and CDR2 YYNGEE. The CDR3 is 16 amino acids. Germline trimming cut 0 bases from V and 4 bases from J; bases unmatched to any gene: 3. CDR3 sequence (DNA): TGTGCCAGCAGCGTAGAGGCTAGCGGGAGGTACAATGAGCAGTTCTTC. Amino acids: CASSVEASGRYNEQFF.

Only a few counts were recorded for this clonotype. This chain connects TRBV10-3 to TRBJ2-5, with 8 nucleotides matching TRBD1. The CDR3 is 15 residues long. V trimming: 8 bases; J trimming: 5 bases; junction bases outside the gene matches: 13. From germline, CDR1 is ENHRY and CDR2 SYGVKD. Written as DNA, the CDR3 is TGTGCCATCCAAAACCCCAGGGGGCTTGGGGAGACCCAGTACTTC. It encodes CAIQNPRGLGETQYF.

This clonotype was seen a few times. The genes are TRBV29-1 and TRBJ1-1, with D tentatively TRBD1 (6 bases). This CDR3 spans 13 amino acids. V was clipped by 3 bases and J by 1 base, with 9 bases between them. CDR1 and CDR2 from the germline V gene are SQVTM and ANQGSEA. CDR3 nucleotide sequence: TGCAGCGTTGATTTACAGGGGAACACTGAAGCTTTCTTT. Translating it yields CSVDLQGNTEAFF.

The chain couples TRBV20-1 to TRBJ2-7; D uncertain. The length of the CDR3 is 12 residues. Trimming removed 1 base at V and 2 bases at J, with 6 bases between. Germline V gene sequence: CDR1 DFQATT, CDR2 SNEGSKA (reference sequence). Written as DNA, the CDR3 is TGCAGTGCTAGAGGGATCACCTACGAGCAGTACTTC. It is translated as CSARGITYEQYF.

The chain has TRBV7-9 and TRBJ2-3, with 8 bases fitting TRBD1. The CDR3 contains 14 residues. CDR1 is SEHNR, CDR2 FQNEAQ, per germline (reference sequence). J lost 6 bases, V lost 8 bases, and 10 bases had no gene match. CDR3 nucleotide sequence: TGTGCCAGCTCAGGAGGGGACAGGCTCGATACGCAGTATTTT. Translating gives CASSGGDRLDTQYF. The variable domain in full, with the rest retrieved from reference TRBV7-9 and TRBJ2-3, is DTGVSQNPRHKITKRGQNVTFRCDPISEHNRLYWYRQTLGQGPEFLTYFQNEAQLEKSRLLSDRFSAERPKGSFSTLEIQRTEQGDSAMYLCASSGGDRLDTQYFGPGTRLTVL.

This clonotype was seen just once. The chain uses TRBV6-2 or TRBV6-3 and TRBJ1-6, with D possibly being TRBD1 (5 bases). The CDR3 has 22 residues. In germline, CDR1 is MNHEY, CDR2 SVGEGT. V was cut by 2 bases and J by 0 bases, with 26 bases left in between. The CDR3 DNA is TGTGCCAGCAGTTACCCAGGGTCGGCTCTCACTGACCTTTTCTCCTATAATTCACCCCTCCACTTT. This codes for CASSYPGSALTDLFSYNSPLHF.

A word on this clonotype: The junction and the germline gene differ at one end; a read error may be behind it. The chain has TRBV5-1 and TRBJ1-3, with unresolved D. The CDR3 is 14 residues long. Germline CDR1 SGHRS, CDR2 YFSETQ. CDR3 loop: CASSGGVPGNTVYF. The DNA of the CDR3 is TGCGCCAGCAGCGGCGGGGTACCTGGAAACACCGTATATTTT. Filled out from reference TRBV5-1 and TRBJ1-3, the complete variable domain reads KAGVTQTPRYLIKTRGQQVTLSCSPISGHRSVSWYQQTPGQGLQFLFEYFSETQRNKGNFPGRFSGRQFSNSRSEMNVSTLELGDSALYLCASSGGVPGNTVYFGEGSWLTVV.

This clonotype was observed a few times. The CDR3 protein is CASSQGVITSDYNEQFF. Written as DNA, the CDR3 is TGCGCCAGCAGCCAAGGGGTGATAACTAGCGACTACAATGAGCAGTTCTTC. V usage is TRBV4-3 and J usage is TRBJ2-1; 7 bases are shared with TRBD2. This CDR3 is built from 17 residues. Trimming cost V 1 base and J 3 bases; bases outside gene matches: 9. Germline V CDR1 and CDR2: LGHNA, YSLEER.

This chain connects TRBV27 to TRBJ2-4; 7 bases are shared with TRBD1. This CDR3 contains 15 residues. Looked up from germline, CDR1 is MNHEY and CDR2 is SMNVEV (reference sequence). Trimming took 2 bases from V and 7 from J; bases not matched to a gene: 8. The CDR3 here is CASSLSRDSSNIQYF. For the CDR3, the DNA is TGTGCCAGCAGTTTAAGTCGGGACAGTTCCAACATTCAGTACTTC.

V gene TRBV27 combines with J gene TRBJ2-7, with 11 positions matching TRBD2. Germline CDR1 and CDR2: MNHEY and SMNVEV (reference sequence). V shed 3 bases and J 6 bases; nucleotides not matched to a gene: 10. CDR3 size: 16 residues. The CDR3: CASSLILAGGPSEQYF. The CDR3 DNA reads as TGTGCCAGCAGTTTGATCCTAGCGGGGGGACCGTCCGAGCAGTACTTC.

The chain is built from TRBV12-3 or TRBV12-4 and TRBJ2-1; 11 bases agree with TRBD2. Unmatched junction bases numbered 8, after V lost 1 base and J lost 3 bases. The CDR3 is made up of 18 amino acids. The CDR3 DNA reads as TGTGCCAGCAGTTTAGGACCCCCGACTAGCGGGATCTACAATGAGCAGTTCTTC. Translating it yields CASSLGPPTSGIYNEQFF.

This clonotype was recorded a few times. This chain links TRBV18 with TRBJ2-6, with D unclear. Per the germline V gene, CDR1 is KGHSH and CDR2 is LQKENI. The CDR3 has 16 amino acids. V lost 5 bases and J 0 bases, leaving 11 bases between the germline ends. CDR3 sequence: CASSVVSSSGANVLTF. Here the CDR3 DNA reads TGTGCCAGCTCAGTTGTCTCTAGCTCTGGGGCCAACGTCCTGACTTTC.

The chain links TRBV10-3 to TRBJ1-1; 7 nucleotides match TRBD1. Trimming took 4 bases from V and 6 from J; bases not matched to a gene: 8. This CDR3 is built from 14 residues. Per the germline V gene, CDR1 is ENHRY and CDR2 is SYGVKD. This chain's CDR3 is CAISGLTGRAEAFF. In DNA form, the CDR3 reads TGTGCCATCAGTGGTTTGACAGGGAGGGCTGAAGCTTTCTTT.

This clonotype was detected only a few times. J is TRBJ2-6 and V is TRBV20-1; a possible D gene is TRBD2 (6 bases). This CDR3 comprises 15 residues. V gave up 0 bases and J gave up 2 bases, with 8 bases separating them. The germline CDR1 and CDR2 sequences are DFQATT and SNEGSKA (reference sequence). The CDR3 sequence: CSARDPGAGANVLTF. The DNA for the CDR3 is TGCAGTGCTAGAGATCCGGGGGCTGGGGCCAACGTCCTGACTTTC.